The clone carrying this T cell receptor (beta chain) was recorded many times. The antigen is undetermined. Germline and junction disagree at one end, which may indicate a read error. This specimen belongs to a study of T-cell reconstitution after alpha-beta-depleted transplantation in children. Broader study findings: Expanded graft clones numbering several hundred reportedly gave rise to alpha-beta T cells about two months after transplant. When one year had passed after transplant, most T-cell counts and diversity came from newly produced T cells.

Using unique molecular identifiers, the investigators prepared the TCRbeta library. TCRdb analysed the PCR reads with MiXCR anew, one entry per CDR3 protein. The sample holds hundreds of thousands of distinct CDR3 sequences; around 13% are singletons and the top ten take about 2.2%. This TCR was recovered from a male patient aged 10 to 17 who had a stem cell transplant for acute myeloid leukemia, so the T cells may come from the graft donor. This sample comprised PBMCs, mostly from graft donor cells, obtained 360 days after TCRalphabeta/CD19-depleted stem cell transplant.

The CDR3 coding sequence is TGTGCCAGCAGTCGCGGACTAGCGGGGGCCTACGAGCAGTACTTC. The encoded protein is CASSRGLAGAYEQYF. The chain has TRBV4-3 and TRBJ2-7, with 13 bases identical to TRBD2. CDR3 length: 15 amino acids. Germline V gene sequence: CDR1 LGHNA, CDR2 YSLEER.